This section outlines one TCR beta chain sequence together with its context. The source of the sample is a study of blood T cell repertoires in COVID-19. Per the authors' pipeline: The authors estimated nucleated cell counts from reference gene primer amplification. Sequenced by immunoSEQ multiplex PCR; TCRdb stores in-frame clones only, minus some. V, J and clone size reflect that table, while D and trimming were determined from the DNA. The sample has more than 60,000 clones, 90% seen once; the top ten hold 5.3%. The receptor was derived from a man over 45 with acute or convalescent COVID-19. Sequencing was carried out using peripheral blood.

The CDR3 sequence: CSVLGVAGELFF. CDR3 DNA: TGCAGCGTTCTAGGGGTGGCCGGGGAGCTGTTTTTT. The rearrangement joins TRBV29-1 to TRBJ2-2; TRBD1 is a possible D gene (5 bases). The germline V gene encodes CDR1 SQVTM and CDR2 ANQGSEA. Trimming removed 5 bases from V and 6 bases from J, with 10 bases in between. There are 12 residues in the CDR3.